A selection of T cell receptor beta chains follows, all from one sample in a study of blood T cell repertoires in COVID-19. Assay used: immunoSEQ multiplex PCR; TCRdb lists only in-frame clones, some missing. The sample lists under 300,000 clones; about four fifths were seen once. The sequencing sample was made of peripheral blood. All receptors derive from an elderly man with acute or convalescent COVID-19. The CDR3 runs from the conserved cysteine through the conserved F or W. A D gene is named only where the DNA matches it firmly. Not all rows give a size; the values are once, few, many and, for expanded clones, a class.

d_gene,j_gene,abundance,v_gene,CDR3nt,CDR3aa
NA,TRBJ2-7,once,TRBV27,TGTGCCAGCAGTTCCTACTACGAGCAGTACTTC,CASSSYYEQYF
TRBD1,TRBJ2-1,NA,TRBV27,TGTGCCAGCAGTTTAGTTTTAGGACAGGGGTACAATGAGCAGTTCTTC,CASSLVLGQGYNEQFF
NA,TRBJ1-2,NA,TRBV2,TGTGCCAGCAGTCCACAGGGATTTTATGGCTACACCTTC,CASSPQGFYGYTF
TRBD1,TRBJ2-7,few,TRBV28,TGTGCCAGCAGTACCTCCGGGACAGGAATCTACGAGCAGTACTTC,CASSTSGTGIYEQYF
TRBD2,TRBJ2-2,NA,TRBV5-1,TGCGCCAGCAGCCCGAATGGAGGGACTAGCTCCCCGGGAGGGGAGCTGTTTTTT,CASSPNGGTSSPGGELFF
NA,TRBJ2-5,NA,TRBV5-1,TGCGCCAGCAGCCCGGGGGACCTCGGGGAGACCCAGTACTTC,CASSPGDLGETQYF
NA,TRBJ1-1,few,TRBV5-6,TGTGCCAGCAGCTTGCGAACAGGCCTTGCGGCTTTCTTT,CASSLRTGLAAFF
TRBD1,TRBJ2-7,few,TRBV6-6,TGTGCCAGCAGTCCGCCGGGACAGGGTCCCCGCGGGACCTACGAGCAGTACTTC,CASSPPGQGPRGTYEQYF
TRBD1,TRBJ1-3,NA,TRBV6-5,TGTGCCAGCAGTTCAACAGGGGCTGGAAACACCATATATTTT,CASSSTGAGNTIYF
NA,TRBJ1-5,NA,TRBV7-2,TGTGCCAGCAGCTTAGCGGGGGGACAGCCCCAGCATTTT,CASSLAGGQPQHF
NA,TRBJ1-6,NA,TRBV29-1,TGCAGCGTTCGGGGGAGCTCCTATAATTCACCCCTCCACTTT,CSVRGSSYNSPLHF
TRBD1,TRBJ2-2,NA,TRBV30,TGTGCCTGGGCCACACGGGACAGGATGACCGGGGAGCTGTTTTTT,CAWATRDRMTGELFF
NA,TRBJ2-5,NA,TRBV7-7,TGTGCCAGCAGCTTGGGTAGCGGTCAAGAGACCCAGTACTTC,CASSLGSGQETQYF
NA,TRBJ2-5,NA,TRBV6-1,TGTGCCAGCAGTGTAAGGGGACGCCTTTTCGGGGGCCAAGAGACCCAGTACTTC,CASSVRGRLFGGQETQYF
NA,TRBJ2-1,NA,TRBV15,TGTGCCACCAGCAGAGATCGGAGGGGTAATGAGCAGTTCTTC,CATSRDRRGNEQFF
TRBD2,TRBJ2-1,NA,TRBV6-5,TGTGCCAGCAGTTTAGCGGGAGGGCCGTACAATGAGCAGTTCTTC,CASSLAGGPYNEQFF
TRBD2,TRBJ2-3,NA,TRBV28,TGTGCCAGCAGTTTTTATGGGACTACTAGCACAGATACGCAGTATTTT,CASSFYGTTSTDTQYF
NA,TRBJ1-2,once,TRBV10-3,TGTGCCATCAGTGAACAGGGAAACTATGGCTACACCTTC,CAISEQGNYGYTF
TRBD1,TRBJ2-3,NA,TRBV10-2,TGCGCCAGCAGGAGGACAGGGGGCTTCACAGATACGCAGTATTTT,CASRRTGGFTDTQYF
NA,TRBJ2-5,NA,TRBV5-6,TGTGCCAGCAGCTTGTTTTGGACGAGGGGGGAGACCCAGTACTTC,CASSLFWTRGETQYF
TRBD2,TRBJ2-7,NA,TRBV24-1,TGTGCCACCAGTGATCCGGCGGACGGATCGACTAGCGGGCAGTACTTC,CATSDPADGSTSGQYF
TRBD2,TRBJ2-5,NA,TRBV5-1,TGCGCCAGCAGCCGGAGTCTGGGGGGGAAAGAGACCCAGTACTTC,CASSRSLGGKETQYF
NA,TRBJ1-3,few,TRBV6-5,TGTGCCAGCCCGACAGGACTGGGAAACACCATATATTTT,CASPTGLGNTIYF
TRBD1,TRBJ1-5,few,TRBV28,TGTGCCAGCAGATCGTGGGACAGGGGGAAGAGTCAGCCCCAGCATTTT,CASRSWDRGKSQPQHF
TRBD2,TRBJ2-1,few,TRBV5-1,TGCGCCAGCAGCTTGTACGGGACTAGCGTTTATGAGCAGTTCTTC,CASSLYGTSVYEQFF
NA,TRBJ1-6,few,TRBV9,TGTGCCAGCAGCGAAACCCCATGGGAGGAGAATTCACCCCTCCACTTT,CASSETPWEENSPLHF
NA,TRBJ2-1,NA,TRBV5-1,TGCGCCAGCAGCAGAGGGACAAACTACAATGAGCAGTTCTTC,CASSRGTNYNEQFF
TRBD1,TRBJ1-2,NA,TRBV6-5,TGTGCCAGCAAAGGGGGCCGGGGCTACACCTTC,CASKGGRGYTF
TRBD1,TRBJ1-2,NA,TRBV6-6,TGTGCCAGCAGTCCAACTGGTCGAAGGACAGGGAACTATGGCTACACCTTC,CASSPTGRRTGNYGYTF
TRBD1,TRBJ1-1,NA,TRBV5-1,TGCGCCAGCAGCGGAAGGGGACAGGGGGACACTGAAGCTTTCTTT,CASSGRGQGDTEAFF
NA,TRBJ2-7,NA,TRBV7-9,TGTGCCAGCAGCATGACGACAGGATCTAGCTCCTACGAGCAGTACTTC,CASSMTTGSSSYEQYF
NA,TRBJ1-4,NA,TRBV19,TGTGCCAGTAGTATATCGGGAGCAACTAATGAAAAACTGTTTTTT,CASSISGATNEKLFF
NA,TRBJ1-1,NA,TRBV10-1,TGCGCCAGCAGTGAGGGTCCCCTCGGAGCTTTCTTT,CASSEGPLGAFF
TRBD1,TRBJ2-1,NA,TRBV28,TGTGCCAGCAGTTTAAGGGACAGGGTAGGTGAGCAGTTCTTC,CASSLRDRVGEQFF
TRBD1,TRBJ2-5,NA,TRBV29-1,TGCAGCGTTGAGAGACAGGGTCCAGAGACCCAGTACTTC,CSVERQGPETQYF
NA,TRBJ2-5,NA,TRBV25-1,TGTGCCAGCAGTTCCCTCGAGACCCAGTACTTC,CASSSLETQYF
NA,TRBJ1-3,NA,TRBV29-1,TGCAGCGTAGTGGGGGGGGACTTCTCTGGAAACACCATATATTTT,CSVVGGDFSGNTIYF
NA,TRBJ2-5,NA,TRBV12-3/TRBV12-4,TGTGCCAGCAGTTTTGCCAGCCAAGAGACCCAGTACTTC,CASSFASQETQYF
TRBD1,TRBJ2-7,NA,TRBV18,TGTGCCAGCTCACCGAAACAGGGGATGCGAGACGAGCAGTACTTC,CASSPKQGMRDEQYF